This entry lists 23 T cell receptor beta chains sequenced from one sample in a study of blood T cell repertoires in COVID-19. Clones were read by immunoSEQ multiplex PCR, and TCRdb kept only the in-frame ones, dropping some. The profile shows 250,000 to 350,000 clones, over 75% of them singletons. The specimen was peripheral blood. Source of these receptors: a woman between 45 and 65 years old who had recovered from COVID-19.

This rearrangement joins TRBV14 to TRBJ1-6; D possibly corresponds to TRBD1 (6 bases). The germline CDR1 and CDR2 sequences are SGHDN and FVKESK. The CDR3 sequence is 15 residues long. V dropped 6 bases and J dropped 2 bases, with 11 bases sitting between them. DNA for the CDR3: TGTGCCAGCAGTCCAGGGGAACCCTATAATTCACCCCTCCACTTT. Translation gives CASSPGEPYNSPLHF.

The chain carries TRBV7-2 and TRBJ2-7, with a tentative D call TRBD1 (6 bases). V shed 3 bases and J shed 6 bases, with 12 bases lying between them. Germline CDR1 is SGHTA and CDR2 is FQGNSA. There are 13 residues in the CDR3. This CDR3 reads CASSFGGRGEQYF. The CDR3 nucleotides are TGTGCCAGCAGCTTTGGAGGCAGGGGCGAGCAGTACTTC.

The rearrangement joins TRBV7-9 to TRBJ1-1; D unresolved. The V gene's germline CDR1 is SEHNR and CDR2 FQNEAQ (reference sequence). Trimming took 3 bases from V and 8 from J, leaving 19 bases between them. The CDR3 has 15 amino acids. The chain's CDR3 is CASSFVVSGGTEAFF. CDR3 DNA sequence: TGTGCCAGCAGCTTTGTAGTGAGCGGCGGTACGGAAGCTTTCTTT.

The J gene is TRBJ1-1, the V gene TRBV7-2, with a tentative D call TRBD1 (5 bases). CDR1 and CDR2 from the germline V gene are SGHTA and FQGNSA. Between the trimmed V and J ends, which lost 6 bases and 4 bases, there was a span of 18 bases. The CDR3 is made up of 15 amino acids. The chain's CDR3 is CASRYSAGLVTEAFF. CDR3 nucleotide sequence: TGTGCCAGCAGATATAGTGCAGGGTTGGTCACTGAAGCTTTCTTT.

The rearrangement joins TRBV7-8 to TRBJ1-2, with 9 bases aligning to TRBD1. This CDR3 is built from 14 residues. CDR1 and CDR2 (germline): SGHVS, FQNEAQ. Trimming at V came to 3 bases and at J to 2 bases, leaving 1 base not matched to a gene. CDR3 loop: CASSFTGGNYGYTF. The CDR3 DNA sequence: TGTGCCAGCAGCTTCACAGGGGGCAACTATGGCTACACCTTC.

The chain uses TRBV19 and TRBJ1-2; weak D call: TRBD1 (5 bases). This CDR3 spans 12 amino acids. The germline gives CDR1 LNHDA, CDR2 SQIVND (reference sequence). Trimming removed 5 bases at V and 8 bases at J, with 12 bases between. The CDR3 nucleotides read TGTGCCAGTAGTCCCGTTGGGGGGGGCTACACCTTC. This codes for CASSPVGGGYTF.

The chain joins TRBV9 to TRBJ2-1; D may be TRBD1 (5 bases). The V end lost 3 bases, the J end lost 7 bases, and 11 bases lay between the germline ends. Germline values: CDR1 SGDLS, CDR2 YYNGEE. CDR3 length: 13 residues. CDR3 DNA sequence: TGTGCCAGCAGCGCCTTGCAGGGAAATGAGCAGTTCTTC. This gives the protein CASSALQGNEQFF.

The chain combines TRBV3-1 (or the pseudogene TRBV3-2) with TRBJ1-4; D is unclear. The V end was cut by 1 base, the J end by 6 bases, with 12 bases between. The length of the CDR3 is 15 residues. Germline CDR1 reads LGHDT; CDR2 reads YNNKEL (reference sequence). The CDR3 coding sequence is TGTGCCAGCAGCCAAGGACGCAGGTTTGATGAAAAACTGTTTTTT. Its translation is CASSQGRRFDEKLFF.

The chain employs TRBV28 and TRBJ1-1; a possible D gene is TRBD1 (6 bases). CDR3 length: 13 residues. V was cut by 6 bases and J by 4 bases, with 12 bases left in between. Germline V gives CDR1 MDHEN, CDR2 SYDVKM. CDR3 sequence reads: CASSGGAVTEAFF. The CDR3, as DNA: TGTGCCAGCAGCGGGGGGGCGGTCACTGAAGCTTTCTTT.

The chain recombines TRBV9 with TRBJ1-2; no definite D call. The CDR3 has 11 residues. Trimming shortened V by 5 bases and J by 7 bases, and 9 bases separated the two germline ends. Germline values: CDR1 SGDLS, CDR2 YYNGEE. CDR3 DNA: TGTGCCAGCAGAGCGGAAGGTGGCTACACCTTC. It specifies CASRAEGGYTF.

The chain recombines TRBV11-2 with TRBJ2-3, with D perhaps TRBD1 (5 bases). The length of the CDR3 is 15 residues. Germline lookup yields CDR1 SGHAT and CDR2 FQNNGV. V lost 0 bases and J lost 2, with 9 bases in between. This CDR3 is CASSLDLGDTDTQYF. Written as DNA, the CDR3 is TGTGCCAGCAGCTTAGATCTAGGGGACACAGATACGCAGTATTTT.

The chain carries TRBV24-1 and TRBJ2-2; the D gene is possibly TRBD1 (6 bases). CDR1 and CDR2 (germline): KGHDR, SFDVKD. The CDR3 is 15 residues long. V lost 4 bases and J lost 2, with 10 bases in between. CDR3 loop: CATSDPGHNTGELFF. The DNA of the CDR3 is TGTGCCACCAGTGACCCGGGACATAACACCGGGGAGCTGTTTTTT.

The chain links TRBV5-6 to TRBJ2-7; D is possibly TRBD1 (5 bases). V gave up 6 bases and J gave up 0 bases, with 16 bases separating them. Germline V gene sequence: CDR1 SGHDT, CDR2 YYEEEE. This CDR3 is built from 15 residues. CDR3 sequence: CASTHRYQGSYEQYF. CDR3 nucleotides: TGTGCCAGCACCCACCGTTACCAGGGCTCCTACGAGCAGTACTTC.

The chain couples TRBV5-1 to TRBJ2-1, with a tentative D call TRBD2 (6 bases). The V and J ends lost 0 bases and 3 bases respectively, with 13 bases between them. The length of the CDR3 is 16 residues. Germline V gene sequence: CDR1 SGHRS, CDR2 YFSETQ. CDR3 protein: CASSLDRVSGYNEQFF. Written as DNA, the CDR3 is TGCGCCAGCAGCTTGGATCGGGTTAGCGGCTACAATGAGCAGTTCTTC.

The chain links TRBV13 to TRBJ1-2; TRBD1 might be the D (5 bases). Trimming took 1 base from V and 8 from J, leaving 11 bases between them. This CDR3 spans 13 amino acids. Germline V lookup: CDR1 PRHDT, CDR2 FYEKMQ (reference sequence). CDR3 sequence reads: CASSLARGGGYTF. The CDR3 DNA reads TGTGCCAGCAGCTTAGCAAGGGGTGGAGGCTACACCTTC. Complete variable domain (other parts from reference TRBV13 and TRBJ1-2): AAGVIQSPRHLIKEKRETATLKCYPIPRHDTVYWYQQGPGQDPQFLISFYEKMQSDKGSIPDRFSAQQFSDYHSELNMSSLELGDSALYFCASSLARGGGYTFGSGTRLTVV.

The rearrangement joins TRBV9 to TRBJ1-1; 9 nucleotides agree with TRBD1. Germline CDR1 and CDR2: SGDLS and YYNGEE. The CDR3 is made up of 16 amino acids. Losses at the gene ends were 0 bases for V and 6 bases for J; bases not matched to a gene: 9. The CDR3 protein is CASSVEMGQGSSEAFF. The CDR3 DNA is TGTGCCAGCAGCGTAGAGATGGGACAGGGTAGCTCTGAAGCTTTCTTT.

This chain links TRBV6-1 with TRBJ1-2; maybe TRBD1 (5 bases). CDR3 size: 14 residues. Between the trimmed V and J ends, which lost 1 base and 8 bases, there was a span of 14 bases. Germline V gene data show CDR1 as MNHNS and CDR2 as SASEGT. CDR3 coding DNA: TGTGCCAGCAGTGAAGTGCTTCAGGGAGGGGGCTACACCTTC. Its protein is CASSEVLQGGGYTF.

This chain uses TRBV10-3 with TRBJ2-1, with 9 bases matching TRBD1. J was trimmed by 4 bases and V by 7 bases; bases with no gene match: 5. This CDR3 has 14 residues. CDR1 is ENHRY, CDR2 SYGVKD, per germline. The CDR3 sequence is CAINPGQGYNEQFF. As DNA, the CDR3 is TGTGCCATCAATCCGGGACAGGGATACAATGAGCAGTTCTTC.

The chain has TRBV28 and TRBJ1-2, with D perhaps matching TRBD1 (6 bases). V lost 6 bases, J lost 5 bases, and 19 bases lay in between. Germline CDR1 and CDR2: MDHEN and SYDVKM. This CDR3 comprises 15 residues. CDR3 region: CASSSGQTPPYGYTF. In DNA, the CDR3 is TGTGCCAGCAGCTCCGGACAGACTCCCCCTTATGGCTACACCTTC.

V and J are TRBV5-3 and TRBJ1-2; D uncertain. TRBV5-3 is reported as an ORF; its role is uncertain. Trimming took off 4 bases at V and 6 bases at J, with 19 bases between the two ends. The CDR3 extends over 15 amino acids. The CDR3: CARSPSWEGFNGYTF. The CDR3 DNA follows: TGTGCCAGAAGCCCCTCGTGGGAGGGATTTAATGGCTACACCTTC.

This sequence joins TRBV15 and TRBJ1-2; 7 nucleotides align to TRBD1. The CDR3 length is 15 residues. Germline V CDR1 and CDR2: LNHNV, YYDKDF (reference sequence). The ends lost 0 bases at V and 4 bases at J; junction bases unmatched: 5. The CDR3 bases are TGTGCCACCAGCAGAGAGGCGACAGGGAGCTATGGCTACACCTTC. This translates into CATSREATGSYGYTF.

The chain recombines TRBV7-9 with TRBJ2-7, with TRBD1 matching 10 bases. Germline CDR1 reads SEHNR; CDR2 reads FQNEAQ (reference sequence). The CDR3 is 17 residues long. Unmatched junction bases numbered 14, after V lost 5 bases and J lost 4 bases. For the CDR3, the DNA is TGTGCCAGCAGCCCTTGGCCCCCGGGACAGGGGAAATACGAGCAGTACTTC. Its protein product is CASSPWPPGQGKYEQYF.

In nucleotides, the CDR3 is TGCGCCAGCAGCCCCCTTGGGGCAGGGAAGAAAGGCTACACCTTC. Translation: CASSPLGAGKKGYTF. This rearrangement joins TRBV4-1 to TRBJ1-2; tentative D call: TRBD1 (5 bases). The CDR3 contains 15 residues. The germline V and J ends were trimmed by 4 bases and 8 bases, with 20 bases remaining between them. Germline V lookup: CDR1 MGHRA, CDR2 YSYEKL.